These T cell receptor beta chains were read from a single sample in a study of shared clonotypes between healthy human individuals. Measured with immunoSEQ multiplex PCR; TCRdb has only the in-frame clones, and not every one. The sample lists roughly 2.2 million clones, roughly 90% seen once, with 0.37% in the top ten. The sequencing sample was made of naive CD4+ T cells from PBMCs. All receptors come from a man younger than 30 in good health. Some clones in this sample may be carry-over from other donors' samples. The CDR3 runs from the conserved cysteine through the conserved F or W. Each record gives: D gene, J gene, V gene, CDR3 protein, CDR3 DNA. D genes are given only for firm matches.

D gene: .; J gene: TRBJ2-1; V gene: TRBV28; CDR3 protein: CASSKDTYNEQFF; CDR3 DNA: TGTGCCAGCAGCAAGGACACTTACAATGAGCAGTTCTTC
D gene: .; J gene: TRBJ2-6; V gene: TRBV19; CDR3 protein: CACAFGAGANVLTF; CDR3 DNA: TGTGCCTGCGCGTTCGGGGCTGGGGCCAACGTCCTGACTTTC
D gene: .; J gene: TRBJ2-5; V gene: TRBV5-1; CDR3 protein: CASSLSLRGGETQYF; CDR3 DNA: TGCGCCAGCAGCTTGAGCTTGAGGGGTGGAGAGACCCAGTACTTC
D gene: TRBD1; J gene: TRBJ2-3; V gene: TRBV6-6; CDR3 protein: CASSYSRTGGRDTQYF; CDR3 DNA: TGTGCCAGCAGTTACTCCCGGACAGGGGGCCGGGATACGCAGTATTTT
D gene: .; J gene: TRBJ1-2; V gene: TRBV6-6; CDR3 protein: CASSYSAEYGYTF; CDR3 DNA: TGTGCCAGCAGTTACTCTGCTGAGTATGGCTACACCTTC
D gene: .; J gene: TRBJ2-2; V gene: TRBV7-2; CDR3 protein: CASSPSPFAGELFF; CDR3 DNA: TGTGCCAGCAGCCCGTCCCCATTCGCCGGGGAGCTGTTTTTT
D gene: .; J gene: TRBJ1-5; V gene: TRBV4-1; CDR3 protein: CASSQVVGALQPQHF; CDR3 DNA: TGCGCCAGCAGCCAAGTCGTGGGGGCTCTACAGCCCCAGCATTTT
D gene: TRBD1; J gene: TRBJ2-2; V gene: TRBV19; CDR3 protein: CASSITGANTGELFF; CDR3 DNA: TGTGCCAGTAGTATTACAGGGGCGAACACCGGGGAGCTGTTTTTT
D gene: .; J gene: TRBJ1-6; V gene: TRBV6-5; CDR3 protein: CASSYSGGRTPLHF; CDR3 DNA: TGTGCCAGCAGTTACTCGGGGGGTCGTACACCCCTCCACTTT
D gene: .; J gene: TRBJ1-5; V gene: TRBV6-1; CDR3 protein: CASTREAEGQPQHF; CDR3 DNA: TGTGCCAGCACCCGAGAGGCAGAGGGTCAGCCCCAGCATTTT